This is a list of T cell receptor beta chains from one sample in a study of T cell responses to AZD1222 COVID-19 vaccine. Only in-frame clones appear in the TCRdb table, and some are missing; sequencing was by immunoSEQ multiplex PCR. There are around 160,000 clones in the sample; about nine tenths occur only once, and about 3.8% lies in the top ten. The sample was peripheral blood, taken 28 days after the second AZD1222 dose. The receptors were sampled from an adult who received the AZD1222 COVID-19 vaccine. Each CDR3 is given without its conserved first and last residue. The D gene is left open where the match is weak.

cdr3_length j_call v_call d_call cdr3_aa
13 TRBJ1-1 TRBV5-1 NA ASSPIQGGNTEAF
11 TRBJ2-3 TRBV11-2 NA ASSLPSTDTQY
13 TRBJ2-5 TRBV3-1/TRBV3-2 TRBD2 ASSQDVGGTQTQY
13 TRBJ1-3 TRBV28 NA ASSSRPDSGNTIY
11 TRBJ1-1 TRBV20-1 NA SASGGFLTEAF
10 TRBJ1-2 TRBV11-3 NA ASSQGFYGYT
11 TRBJ1-2 TRBV24-1 TRBD1 ATSEGQAYGYT
9 TRBJ2-7 TRBV5-6 NA ASSAGLEQY
13 TRBJ2-1 TRBV6-5 TRBD2 ASRKAGGLMHEQF
9 TRBJ2-7 TRBV27 NA ASSYAGVQY
12 TRBJ2-1 TRBV11-3 TRBD2 ASSFSGLNNEQF
9 TRBJ2-2 TRBV6-5 NA ASILHGELF
14 TRBJ2-1 TRBV21-1 NA ASSRTPRVPYNEQF
13 TRBJ2-2 TRBV9 TRBD2 ASSVDSGRTGELF
12 TRBJ1-1 TRBV7-9 TRBD1 ASSPGQGYTEAF
10 TRBJ1-1 TRBV19 TRBD1 ASGQGPSEAF
12 TRBJ2-5 TRBV27 NA ASSSLGGMETQY